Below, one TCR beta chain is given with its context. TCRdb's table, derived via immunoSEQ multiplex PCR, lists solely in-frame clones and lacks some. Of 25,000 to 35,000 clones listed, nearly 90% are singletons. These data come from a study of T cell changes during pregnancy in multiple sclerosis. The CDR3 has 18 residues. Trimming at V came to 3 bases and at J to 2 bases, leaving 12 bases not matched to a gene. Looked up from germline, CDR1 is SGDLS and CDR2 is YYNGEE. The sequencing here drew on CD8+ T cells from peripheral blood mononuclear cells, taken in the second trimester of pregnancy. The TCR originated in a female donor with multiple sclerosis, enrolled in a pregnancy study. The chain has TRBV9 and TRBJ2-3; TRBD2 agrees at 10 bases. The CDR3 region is CASSASAIAGGATDTQYF. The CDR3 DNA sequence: TGTGCCAGCAGCGCCTCGGCAATAGCGGGAGGTGCCACAGATACGCAGTATTTT. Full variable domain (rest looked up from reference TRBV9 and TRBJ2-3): DSGVTQTPKHLITATGQRVTLRCSPRSGDLSVYWYQQSLDQGLQFLIQYYNGEERAKGNILERFSAQQFPDLHSELNLSSLELGDSALYFCASSASAIAGGATDTQYFGPGTRLTVL.